What follows are 27 T cell receptor beta chains derived from one specimen sequenced in a study of T cell responses to AZD1222 COVID-19 vaccine. The table came from immunoSEQ multiplex PCR; TCRdb's copy has only in-frame clones and leaves some out. This table has roughly 190,000 clones, more than 80% appearing once. Sequencing was performed on peripheral blood, taken 28 days after the second dose of the MenACWY control vaccine. These receptors were collected from an adult who received the MenACWY meningococcal vaccine as a control.

This chain connects TRBV4-1 to TRBJ1-2; D perhaps matches TRBD1 (5 bases). Germline lookup yields CDR1 MGHRA and CDR2 YSYEKL. This CDR3 comprises 15 residues. Trimming pared 2 bases from V and 5 bases from J, leaving 15 bases between. CDR3 bases: TGCGCCAGCAGCCAAAGGGAGGGGCAGGGTTATGGCTACACCTTC. Translating gives CASSQREGQGYGYTF.

The table lists this clone with a count of one. The genes are TRBV19 and TRBJ1-2; D possibly corresponds to TRBD1 (6 bases). The germline V gene encodes CDR1 LNHDA and CDR2 SQIVND (reference sequence). The CDR3 extends over 12 amino acids. Between the trimmed V and J ends, which lost 8 bases and 8 bases, there was a span of 15 bases. CDR3 amino acids: CASSQGQGGYTF. CDR3 bases: TGTGCCAGTTCCCAGGGGCAGGGCGGCTACACCTTC.

CDR3: CASSFTFTYEQYF. CDR3 nucleotide sequence: TGTGCCAGCAGCTTTACGTTCACCTACGAGCAGTACTTC. This rearrangement joins TRBV7-2 to TRBJ2-7; D uncertain. Trimming pared 3 bases from V and 2 bases from J, leaving 8 bases between. Germline CDR1 SGHTA, CDR2 FQGNSA. CDR3 size: 13 residues. Full variable domain (outside the CDR3, taken from reference TRBV7-2 and TRBJ2-7): GAGVSQSPSNKVTEKGKDVELRCDPISGHTALYWYRQSLGQGLEFLIYFQGNSAPDKSGLPSDRFSAERTGGSVSTLTIQRTQQEDSAVYLCASSFTFTYEQYFGPGTRLTVT.

J is TRBJ2-1 and V is TRBV28, with D hard to call. Deletions cut 5 bases from V and 9 bases from J, with 11 bases between. Germline CDR1 is MDHEN and CDR2 is SYDVKM. The CDR3 is 12 amino acids. In nucleotides, the CDR3 is TGTGCCAGCAGTCCCAAGTGGGGTGAGCAGTTCTTC. Its translation is CASSPKWGEQFF. The full variable domain, its missing parts supplied by reference TRBV28 and TRBJ2-1, is DVKVTQSSRYLVKRTGEKVFLECVQDMDHENMFWYRQDPGLGLRLIYFSYDVKMKEKGDIPEGYSVSREKKERFSLILESASTNQTSMYLCASSPKWGEQFFGPGTRLTVL.

The CDR3 region is CASSPDRDPQPQHF. The CDR3 region has the DNA TGTGCCAGTAGCCCGGACAGGGATCCTCAGCCCCAGCATTTT. The V gene is TRBV19, the J gene TRBJ1-5, with TRBD1 matching 8 bases. CDR1 and CDR2 (germline): LNHDA, SQIVND (reference sequence). V lost 6 bases to trimming and J lost 6 bases; unmatched junction nucleotides: 7. There are 14 residues in the CDR3.

This chain uses TRBV3-1 (or the pseudogene TRBV3-2) with TRBJ1-2; D is unclear. Trimming stripped 2 bases from V and 4 bases from J, with 11 bases between. CDR1 is LGHDT, CDR2 YNNKEL, per germline (reference sequence). This CDR3 contains 14 residues. CDR3 residues: CASSQTADSYGYTF. CDR3 in DNA: TGTGCCAGCAGCCAAACAGCCGATAGCTATGGCTACACCTTC.

The chain has TRBV5-4 and TRBJ2-7; D gene unclear. Trimming took off 0 bases at V and 6 bases at J, with 7 bases between the two ends. The CDR3 sequence is 12 residues long. Germline CDR1 is SGHNT and CDR2 is YYREEE (reference sequence). CDR3: CASSLEAAEQYF. CDR3 coding DNA: TGTGCCAGCAGCTTGGAAGCTGCCGAGCAGTACTTC.

This chain links TRBV14 with TRBJ1-2, with a possible D match to TRBD1 (6 bases). There are 15 residues in the CDR3. Germline assignment: CDR1 SGHDN and CDR2 FVKESK. Trimming cost V 0 bases and J 6 bases, with 14 bases left between them. In nucleotides, the CDR3 is TGTGCCAGCAGCCAAGATCGACAGGCCGTCCATGGCTACACCTTC. Protein: CASSQDRQAVHGYTF.

The chain employs TRBV9 and TRBJ2-1; 12 nucleotides line up with TRBD2. Trimming cost V 5 bases and J 3 bases; bases outside gene matches: 9. The CDR3 spans 17 residues. CDR1 and CDR2 (germline): SGDLS, YYNGEE. CDR3 sequence (DNA): TGTGCCAGCAGTTATAGGGCTAGCGGGAGGGGCTACAATGAGCAGTTCTTC. Amino acid sequence: CASSYRASGRGYNEQFF.

The chain carries TRBV21-1 and TRBJ1-2. TRBV21-1 is described as a pseudogene. The CDR3 covers 13 residues. The CDR3 here is CASSSGRWGGYTF. The CDR3 DNA reads TGTGCCAGCAGCAGCGGTCGGTGGGGGGGCTACACCTTC.

In this sample, this clone turned up once. The rearrangement uses TRBV7-2 and TRBJ2-3, with D possibly being TRBD2 (6 bases). Germline CDR1 and CDR2: SGHTA and FQGNSA. Trimming stripped 1 base from V and 3 bases from J, with 8 bases between. The CDR3 spans 14 residues. CDR3 residues: CASSLDSGTDTQYF. The CDR3 region has the DNA TGTGCCAGCAGCTTAGATAGCGGTACAGATACGCAGTATTTT.

This sequence joins TRBV25-1 and TRBJ1-1; possibly TRBD1 for D (6 bases). Germline values: CDR1 MGHDK, CDR2 SYGVNS. V lost 7 bases, J lost 2 bases, and 14 bases lay in between. CDR3 length: 14 amino acids. CDR3 residues: CASTDTGTNTEAFF. For the CDR3, the DNA is TGTGCCAGCACCGATACAGGGACCAACACTGAAGCTTTCTTT.

As to this clone: Sequence at one end of the junction differs from germline and may be a read error. The rearrangement links TRBV15 to TRBJ2-1, with 9 positions matching TRBD1. Germline-derived CDR1 and CDR2 are LNHNV and YYDKDF (reference sequence). The CDR3 is 16 residues long. CDR3 loop: CATSRELTGGYDEQFF. The CDR3, as DNA: TGTGCCACCAGCAGAGAACTAACAGGGGGCTACGATGAGCAGTTCTTC.

CDR3 residues: CASSFTGPNTEAFF. The CDR3 bases are TGTGCCAGTAGTTTCACAGGGCCGAACACTGAAGCTTTCTTT. The chain carries TRBV19 and TRBJ1-1; possible D gene TRBD1, 6 bases. The CDR3 contains 14 residues. Between the trimmed V and J ends, which lost 5 bases and 1 base, there was a span of 11 bases. Germline values: CDR1 LNHDA, CDR2 SQIVND (reference sequence).

The CDR3 DNA sequence: TGCGCCAGCAGCCAAGATGGGTCGAACTATGGCTACACCTTC. Its translation: CASSQDGSNYGYTF. This chain links TRBV4-3 with TRBJ1-2; no clear D. Germline V gives CDR1 LGHNA, CDR2 YSLEER. The CDR3 runs 14 residues. V shed 0 bases and J shed 2 bases, with 7 bases lying between them.

The chain links TRBV9 to TRBJ2-3; 7 bases are shared with TRBD2. The CDR3 consists of 13 residues. Per germline, CDR1 SGDLS and CDR2 YYNGEE. V was pared by 10 bases and J by 2 bases, with 7 bases of the junction left unmatched. In DNA, the CDR3 is TGTGCCGGGAGTAGCGGGCCCACAGATACGCAGTATTTT. This sequence encodes CAGSSGPTDTQYF.

The genes are TRBV30 and TRBJ2-3; 13 nucleotides agree with TRBD2. J gave up 4 bases and V 2 bases, and 6 bases lay outside the gene matches. Germline V gene sequence: CDR1 GTSNPN, CDR2 SVGIG (reference sequence). The CDR3 loop spans 16 amino acids. CDR3 coding DNA: TGTGCCTGGAGTCAACCCACTAGCGGGAGGGCAGATACGCAGTATTTT. Translating it yields CAWSQPTSGRADTQYF.

V gene TRBV13 combines with J gene TRBJ2-1, with a tentative D call TRBD2 (5 bases). Germline V gives CDR1 PRHDT, CDR2 FYEKMQ (reference sequence). Deletions cut 4 bases from V and 1 base from J, with 5 bases between. The CDR3 consists of 13 residues. CDR3 protein: CASSSGSYNEQFF. The CDR3 DNA sequence: TGTGCCAGCAGCTCGGGATCCTACAATGAGCAGTTCTTC.

V usage is TRBV9 and J usage is TRBJ2-7; D unclear. Germline V lookup: CDR1 SGDLS, CDR2 YYNGEE. This CDR3 is 15 amino acids long. Trimming shortened V by 0 bases and J by 0 bases, and 10 bases separated the two germline ends. CDR3 region: CASSVGARTSYEQYF. The CDR3 region has the DNA TGTGCCAGCAGCGTAGGGGCCCGGACCTCCTACGAGCAGTACTTC.

The chain is built from TRBV25-1 and TRBJ2-7, with 9 bases aligning to TRBD1. V lost 2 bases, J lost 6 bases, and 14 bases stayed unmatched. This CDR3 region has 17 residues. CDR1 and CDR2 (germline): MGHDK, SYGVNS. The CDR3 DNA follows: TGTGCCAGCAGTGAACCGGCTCCGGACAGGGGCAGCCTCGAGCAGTACTTC. Amino acid sequence: CASSEPAPDRGSLEQYF.

The chain couples TRBV10-3 to TRBJ2-5, with 13 bases matching TRBD2. With 10 bases clipped from V and 2 bases from J, the junction kept 7 bases outside the gene matches. The CDR3 sequence is 15 residues long. The germline V gene has CDR1 ENHRY and CDR2 SYGVKD. The CDR3 bases are TGTGCCACCCGACTAGCGGGAGGTGGGCAAGAGACCCAGTACTTC. As protein: CATRLAGGGQETQYF.

J is TRBJ1-3 and V is TRBV19; TRBD1 aligns across 7 bases. Germline lookup yields CDR1 LNHDA and CDR2 SQIVND (reference sequence). J gave up 3 bases and V 3 bases, and 8 bases lay outside the gene matches. The CDR3 consists of 16 residues. The CDR3 nucleotides are TGTGCCAGTAGTATTTCCGGACAGGCGGTTGGAAACACCATATATTTT. This codes for CASSISGQAVGNTIYF.

The rearrangement joins TRBV27 to TRBJ1-6; 10 nucleotides line up with TRBD1. Germline-derived CDR1 and CDR2 are MNHEY and SMNVEV (reference sequence). V shed 4 bases and J 6 bases; nucleotides not matched to a gene: 0. The CDR3 is 14 residues long. CDR3 amino acids: CASSWDRGNSPLHF. In DNA, the CDR3 is TGTGCCAGCAGTTGGGACAGGGGTAATTCACCCCTCCACTTT.

This sequence joins TRBV5-1 and TRBJ1-4; 8 positions match TRBD1. The germline V gene encodes CDR1 SGHRS and CDR2 YFSETQ. Trimming at V came to 4 bases and at J to 5 bases, leaving 4 bases not matched to a gene. There are 14 residues in the CDR3. The CDR3 coding sequence is TGCGCCAGCAGCCGCCAGGGGGCAAATGAAAAACTGTTTTTT. It codes for CASSRQGANEKLFF.

The chain employs TRBV5-1 and TRBJ1-5; weak D call: TRBD1 (5 bases). V was pared by 0 bases and J by 0 bases, with 10 bases between. Germline V lookup: CDR1 SGHRS, CDR2 YFSETQ. The CDR3 length is 16 residues. The CDR3 region has the DNA TGCGCCAGCAGCTTGGAAGGGGATCTTAGCAATCAGCCCCAGCATTTT. It specifies CASSLEGDLSNQPQHF.

The V call is TRBV15, the J call TRBJ2-5, with D perhaps TRBD1 (6 bases). Per germline, CDR1 LNHNV and CDR2 YYDKDF (reference sequence). The length of the CDR3 is 15 residues. V was shortened by 0 bases and J by 2 bases, with 10 bases between the two germline ends. The CDR3: CATSREITGQETQYF. The DNA for the CDR3 is TGTGCCACCAGCAGAGAGATCACAGGGCAAGAGACCCAGTACTTC.

J is TRBJ2-3 and V is TRBV2; the match to TRBD2 covers 14 bases. Germline V CDR1 and CDR2: SNHLY, FYNNEI. The CDR3 runs to 17 residues. V shed 6 bases and J 1 base; nucleotides not matched to a gene: 6. CDR3 sequence reads: CASRKGLAGVGTDTQYF. The CDR3 nucleotides read TGTGCCAGCAGGAAGGGACTAGCGGGAGTCGGCACAGATACGCAGTATTTT.